This T cell receptor beta chain derives from a study of PD-L1 blockade in urothelial cancer. This clone appeared a single time. Its specificity is unknown. Study-wide results and limits: Durable-benefit patients expanded tumor-associated blood clones more at 3 weeks.

Method: immunoSEQ multiplex PCR; TCRdb's copy keeps in-frame clones and lacks some. In the table there are over 100,000 clones, approximately 88% of which are singletons. The V end was cut by 5 bases, the J end by 1 base, with 15 bases between. CDR3 length: 16 residues. Germline V CDR1 and CDR2: SEHNR, FQNEAQ (reference sequence). Time point denoted: pretreatment peripheral blood. Each patient presented with locally advanced or metastatic urothelial carcinoma. The sequence came from a man between 45 and 60 years old with urothelial cancer. Sequences were derived from PBMCs, sampled around atezolizumab (anti-PD-L1) treatment. The chain is built from TRBV7-9 and TRBJ1-3; no firm D call. The CDR3 DNA reads TGTGCCAGCAGCCCGAGAATATCGTGGTCTGGAAACACCATATATTTT. The encoded protein is CASSPRISWSGNTIYF.